The 30 T cell receptor beta chains below were found in one sample sequenced in a study of blood T cell repertoires in COVID-19. The assay was immunoSEQ multiplex PCR, and TCRdb's table has in-frame clones only and misses some. The sample records around 400,000 clones, around 83% being singletons. Source material: PBMCs or T cells enriched from blood (not recorded which). These receptors were collected from a woman between 50 and 59 years old who had recovered from COVID-19.

The sample holds a few counts of this clone. V gene TRBV6-5 combines with J gene TRBJ2-1; a weak D match, TRBD2 (6 bases). V lost 0 bases, J lost 9 bases, and 18 bases lay in between. Per germline, CDR1 MNHEY and CDR2 SVGAGI. The CDR3 contains 16 residues. The CDR3 region has the DNA TGTGCCAGCAGTTACTCGAGAAGGACTAAAAACGGTGAGCAGTTCTTC. Amino acids: CASSYSRRTKNGEQFF.

This clone was counted between two and nine times. V gene TRBV5-5 combines with J gene TRBJ2-2; 11 bases match TRBD2. Germline V lookup: CDR1 SGHKS, CDR2 YYEKEE (reference sequence). The V gene end was trimmed by 3 bases and the J gene end by 5 bases; junction bases not matched to a gene: 0. The CDR3 consists of 14 residues. The CDR3 sequence is CASSWTSGTGELFF. CDR3 nucleotides: TGTGCCAGCAGCTGGACTAGCGGGACCGGGGAGCTGTTTTTT. The complete variable domain, with remaining parts taken from reference TRBV5-5 and TRBJ2-2, reads DAGVTQSPTHLIKTRGQQVTLRCSPISGHKSVSWYQQVLGQGPQFIFQYYEKEERGRGNFPDRFSARQFPNYSSELNVNALLLGDSALYLCASSWTSGTGELFFGEGSRLTVL.

The chain carries TRBV7-9 and TRBJ1-3; 10 bases line up with TRBD1. Germline CDR1 and CDR2: SEHNR and FQNEAQ (reference sequence). The CDR3 has 17 residues. The J segment lost 1 base and the V segment lost 3 bases, leaving 6 bases of the junction unmatched. CDR3 sequence reads: CASSFSTGGRSGNTIYF. CDR3 DNA sequence: TGTGCCAGCAGCTTTTCGACAGGGGGCCGTTCTGGAAACACCATATATTTT.

This chain links TRBV6-2 or TRBV6-3 with TRBJ2-4; D is ambiguous. The germline V gene encodes CDR1 MNHEY and CDR2 SVGEGT. Trimming removed 2 bases from V and 7 bases from J, with 18 bases in between. The length of the CDR3 is 16 residues. CDR3 loop: CASSYSTDLGSNIQYF. The CDR3 coding sequence is TGTGCCAGCAGTTACAGTACCGATCTGGGCTCGAACATTCAGTACTTC.

The chain has TRBV5-6 and TRBJ2-2, with 10 bases aligning to TRBD2. The CDR3 totals 18 residues. Germline CDR1 is SGHDT and CDR2 is YYEEEE. V shed 2 bases, J shed 3 bases, and the junction held 10 bases outside the gene matches. CDR3 protein: CASSFFIERGGHTGELFF. Written as DNA, the CDR3 is TGTGCCAGCAGCTTTTTTATCGAGCGGGGGGGCCACACCGGGGAGCTGTTTTTT.

The rearrangement uses TRBV7-8 and TRBJ1-3; D is unclear. Germline loops: CDR1 SGHVS, CDR2 FQNEAQ. The V end lost 1 base, the J end lost 0 bases, and 7 bases lay between the germline ends. The CDR3 runs to 15 residues. For the CDR3, the DNA is TGTGCCAGCAGCTTAGGACGGGTCTCTGGAAACACCATATATTTT. Translation gives CASSLGRVSGNTIYF.

The genes are TRBV5-1 and TRBJ2-1, with D maybe TRBD2 (6 bases). CDR1 and CDR2 (germline): SGHRS, YFSETQ. This CDR3 is built from 19 residues. V lost 0 bases to trimming and J lost 2 bases, with 21 bases between them. CDR3 coding DNA: TGCGCCAGCAGCTTGGTTACCTCGGGAGACCGTTCCACCTACAATGAGCAGTTCTTC. Translation gives CASSLVTSGDRSTYNEQFF.

This sequence joins TRBV9 and TRBJ1-2; the match to TRBD1 covers 7 bases. The CDR3 runs to 14 residues. The trim removed 1 base at V and 7 bases at J, leaving 7 bases unmatched. The V gene's germline CDR1 is SGDLS and CDR2 YYNGEE. The CDR3 nucleotides are TGTGCCAGCAGCGTAAAGGAGGGGGCTGTTGGCTACACCTTC. Translated: CASSVKEGAVGYTF.

This clone has just one count. The rearrangement links TRBV30 to TRBJ1-2, with 7 bases matching TRBD1. V trimming: 1 base; J trimming: 8 bases; junction bases outside the gene matches: 10. Germline CDR1 is GTSNPN and CDR2 is SVGIG (reference sequence). This CDR3 contains 14 residues. CDR3 nucleotides: TGTGCCTGGAGTGGGATTACCACAGGGGTCGGCTACACCTTC. Translated, it gives CAWSGITTGVGYTF.

The chain carries TRBV19 and TRBJ1-5, with D perhaps matching TRBD1 (6 bases). Trimming shortened V by 8 bases and J by 2 bases, and 16 bases separated the two germline ends. Germline CDR1 LNHDA, CDR2 SQIVND (reference sequence). The CDR3 consists of 15 residues. In nucleotides, the CDR3 is TGTGCCAGTTCTGGCGGGGGCCGGGGCAATCAGCCCCAGCATTTT. This sequence encodes CASSGGGRGNQPQHF.

V and J are TRBV28 and TRBJ2-7; weak D call: TRBD1 (6 bases). The CDR3 has 13 amino acids. Trimming shortened V by 3 bases and J by 9 bases, and 15 bases separated the two germline ends. Germline V CDR1 and CDR2: MDHEN, SYDVKM. The CDR3 loop is CASSLAGVIGQYF. DNA for the CDR3: TGTGCCAGCAGTTTGGCAGGGGTTATCGGGCAGTACTTC.

The J gene is TRBJ1-1, the V gene TRBV27; 7 nucleotides match TRBD1. CDR1 and CDR2 from the germline V gene are MNHEY and SMNVEV (reference sequence). The junction had 19 bases not matched to a gene; V was cut back by 11 bases and J by 4 bases. The CDR3 sequence is 16 residues long. CDR3 in amino acids: CAPDRALNGLTTEAFF. The DNA of the CDR3 is TGTGCCCCCGACAGGGCCCTAAATGGATTAACCACTGAAGCTTTCTTT.

The J gene is TRBJ1-2, the V gene TRBV20-1; 7 nucleotides agree with TRBD1. The germline CDR1 and CDR2 sequences are DFQATT and SNEGSKA (reference sequence). V lost 3 bases to trimming and J lost 8 bases; unmatched junction nucleotides: 9. The CDR3 length is 13 residues. The CDR3 DNA is TGCAGTGCTAGTTACAGGGGAATGGAAGGCTACACCTTC. Protein sequence: CSASYRGMEGYTF.

This clone was detected a few times. The V call is TRBV6-5, the J call TRBJ1-2, with TRBD1 as a possible D gene (6 bases). From germline, CDR1 is MNHEY and CDR2 SVGAGI. The V gene lost 5 bases and the J gene lost 6 bases, with 13 bases spanning the gap. The CDR3 length is 13 residues. The DNA for the CDR3 is TGTGCCAGCAGTCAACAGGGATGGGATGGCTACACCTTC. Protein: CASSQQGWDGYTF.

The rearrangement joins TRBV19 to TRBJ2-6; TRBD2 might be the D (5 bases). Per the germline V gene, CDR1 is LNHDA and CDR2 is SQIVND (reference sequence). Trimming removed 4 bases at V and 2 bases at J, with 6 bases between. This CDR3 spans 14 amino acids. The CDR3 is CASSRETGANVLTF. DNA of the CDR3: TGTGCCAGTAGTAGGGAGACTGGGGCCAACGTCCTGACTTTC.

This sequence joins TRBV18 and TRBJ1-2, with a tentative D call TRBD1 (6 bases). Germline lookup yields CDR1 KGHSH and CDR2 LQKENI. V was pared by 3 bases and J by 8 bases, with 13 bases between. CDR3 length: 13 amino acids. The CDR3 here is CASSPAGVEGYTF. The CDR3 DNA follows: TGTGCCAGCTCACCGGCAGGGGTTGAAGGCTACACCTTC.

The rearrangement joins TRBV18 to TRBJ2-7; 7 bases agree with TRBD2. The CDR3 totals 14 residues. Trimming took 2 bases from V and 1 from J; bases not matched to a gene: 2. CDR1 KGHSH and CDR2 LQKENI come from the germline V gene. For the CDR3, the DNA is TGTGCCAGCTCACCAATGGGAGGGTCCTACGAGCAGTACTTC. As protein: CASSPMGGSYEQYF.

This clone was found once. The genes are TRBV4-2 and TRBJ2-3; 7 bases are shared with TRBD2. The CDR3 extends over 16 amino acids. In germline, CDR1 is LGHNA, CDR2 YNFKEQ. Trimming removed 4 bases from V and 0 bases from J; junction bases left unmatched: 7. CDR3 residues: CASSPRPSGSTDTQYF. The CDR3 DNA sequence: TGTGCCAGCAGCCCCCGGCCTAGCGGAAGCACAGATACGCAGTATTTT.

The J gene is TRBJ1-2, the V gene TRBV19, with D hard to call. The CDR3 length is 15 residues. Germline values: CDR1 LNHDA, CDR2 SQIVND (reference sequence). V was trimmed by 4 bases and J by 0 bases, leaving 12 bases between them. CDR3 residues: CASSTWPGANYGYTF. The CDR3 nucleotides read TGTGCCAGTAGTACGTGGCCTGGAGCTAACTATGGCTACACCTTC.

The V gene is TRBV5-1, the J gene TRBJ2-5; D is possibly TRBD2 (6 bases). Germline V CDR1 and CDR2: SGHRS, YFSETQ. CDR3 size: 18 residues. Trimming pared 1 base from V and 0 bases from J, leaving 19 bases between. The CDR3 DNA reads TGCGCCAGCAGCTTGACGTCCTCAGTGGGACTCCACCAAGAGACCCAGTACTTC. This sequence encodes CASSLTSSVGLHQETQYF.

This chain connects TRBV6-5 to TRBJ2-3; weak D call: TRBD1 (5 bases). Trimming stripped 0 bases from V and 3 bases from J, with 13 bases between. Germline CDR1 is MNHEY and CDR2 is SVGAGI. The CDR3 sequence is 16 residues long. The CDR3 DNA reads as TGTGCCAGCAGTTACTCTTCAGGGCTAGGGACAGATACGCAGTATTTT. Residues: CASSYSSGLGTDTQYF.

This clone was observed a few times. The chain couples TRBV14 to TRBJ2-5, with D unclear. CDR1 and CDR2 (germline): SGHDN, FVKESK. The CDR3 spans 13 residues. The V end lost 6 bases, the J end lost 4 bases, and 12 bases lay between the germline ends. CDR3 loop: CASSLRLGETQYF. In DNA form, the CDR3 reads TGTGCCAGCAGTCTTAGGCTAGGAGAGACCCAGTACTTC.

J is TRBJ2-7 and V is TRBV19; 11 nucleotides agree with TRBD1. J lost 3 bases, V lost 4 bases, and 5 bases had no gene match. CDR1 LNHDA and CDR2 SQIVND come from the germline V gene (reference sequence). This CDR3 comprises 15 residues. CDR3: CASSSRDRGVYEQYF. The CDR3 DNA sequence: TGTGCCAGTAGTAGCCGGGACAGGGGGGTCTACGAGCAGTACTTC.

This clone is a singleton in its sample. The CDR3 DNA is TGTGCCAGCAGTTTCCTCAGGGTAGGGGGACAAGAGACCCAGTACTTC. This translates into CASSFLRVGGQETQYF. The chain has TRBV27 and TRBJ2-5; a possible D gene is TRBD1 (6 bases). V gave up 3 bases and J gave up 2 bases, with 16 bases separating them. The germline CDR1 and CDR2 sequences are MNHEY and SMNVEV (reference sequence). The CDR3 is 16 residues long.

The rearrangement links TRBV5-1 to TRBJ2-7; D is possibly TRBD1 (7 bases). In germline, CDR1 is SGHRS, CDR2 YFSETQ. V lost 4 bases and J 4 bases, leaving 15 bases between the germline ends. This CDR3 has 14 amino acids. The CDR3 region is CASSRPRGVYEQYF. The DNA of the CDR3 is TGCGCCAGCAGCCGGCCCAGGGGGGTATACGAGCAGTACTTC.

The chain combines TRBV7-2 with TRBJ2-3, with 9 bases that match TRBD2. Germline V CDR1 and CDR2: SGHTA, FQGNSA. This CDR3 has 16 residues. The ends lost 6 bases at V and 6 bases at J; junction bases unmatched: 13. The CDR3 coding sequence is TGTGCCAGCAGTAGGGTAGGGAGCGGGGGGACGGATACGCAGTATTTT. Protein: CASSRVGSGGTDTQYF. Full variable domain (missing parts from reference TRBV7-2 and TRBJ2-3): GAGVSQSPSNKVTEKGKDVELRCDPISGHTALYWYRQSLGQGLEFLIYFQGNSAPDKSGLPSDRFSAERTGGSVSTLTIQRTQQEDSAVYLCASSRVGSGGTDTQYFGPGTRLTVL.

The CDR3 spells CASSPTGLGNNEQFF. The DNA of the CDR3 is TGTGCCAGCAGTCCGACCGGACTAGGAAACAATGAGCAGTTCTTC. The V and J genes are TRBV6-5 and TRBJ2-1; TRBD2 matches 7 bases. The germline V gene has CDR1 MNHEY and CDR2 SVGAGI. V was clipped by 5 bases and J by 5 bases; unmatched bases: 9. The CDR3 has 15 amino acids.

This clone was picked up one time. The chain combines TRBV9 with TRBJ2-5, with 12 positions matching TRBD2. Trimming removed 4 bases from V and 2 bases from J; junction bases left unmatched: 9. CDR1 is SGDLS, CDR2 YYNGEE, per germline. This CDR3 comprises 17 residues. CDR3: CASSSGTSGGTQETQYF. The CDR3, as DNA: TGTGCCAGCAGCTCGGGCACTAGCGGGGGGACACAAGAGACCCAGTACTTC. Drawing the rest from reference TRBV9 and TRBJ2-5, the complete variable domain is DSGVTQTPKHLITATGQRVTLRCSPRSGDLSVYWYQQSLDQGLQFLIQYYNGEERAKGNILERFSAQQFPDLHSELNLSSLELGDSALYFCASSSGTSGGTQETQYFGPGTRLLVL.

The rearrangement uses TRBV9 and TRBJ1-6; D gene uncertain. Germline V gene lookup returns CDR1 SGDLS and CDR2 YYNGEE. This CDR3 has 12 residues. The V end lost 3 bases, the J end lost 14 bases, and 12 bases lay between the germline ends. The CDR3 loop reads CASSAATGTLHF. The CDR3 DNA reads TGTGCCAGCAGCGCCGCGACCGGGACCCTCCACTTT.

This rearrangement joins TRBV4-1 to TRBJ2-7, with TRBD1 as a possible D gene (6 bases). Germline lookup yields CDR1 MGHRA and CDR2 YSYEKL. With 2 bases removed from V and 2 bases from J, the gap between germline ends came to 13 bases. The CDR3 consists of 15 residues. CDR3 nucleotide sequence: TGCGCCAGCAGCCAATCGTGGACAGCAACCTACGAGCAGTACTTC. Amino acid sequence: CASSQSWTATYEQYF.